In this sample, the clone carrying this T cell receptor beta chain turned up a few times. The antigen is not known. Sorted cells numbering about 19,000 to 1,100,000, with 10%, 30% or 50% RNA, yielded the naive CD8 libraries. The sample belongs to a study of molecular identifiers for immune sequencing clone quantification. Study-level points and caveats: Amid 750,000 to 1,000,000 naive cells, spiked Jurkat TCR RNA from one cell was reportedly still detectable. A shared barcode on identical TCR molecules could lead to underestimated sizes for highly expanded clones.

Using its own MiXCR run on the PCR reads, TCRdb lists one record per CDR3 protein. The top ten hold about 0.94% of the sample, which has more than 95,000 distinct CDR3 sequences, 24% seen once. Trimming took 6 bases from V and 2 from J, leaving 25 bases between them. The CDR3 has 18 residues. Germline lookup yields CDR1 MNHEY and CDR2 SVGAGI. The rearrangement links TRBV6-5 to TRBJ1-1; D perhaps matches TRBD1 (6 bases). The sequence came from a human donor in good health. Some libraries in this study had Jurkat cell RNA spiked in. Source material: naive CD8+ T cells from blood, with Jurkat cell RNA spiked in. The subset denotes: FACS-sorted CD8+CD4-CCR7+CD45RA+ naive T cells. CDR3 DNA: TGTGCCAGCAGAAGCGCCGGGACACTAGGGACCCGAAACACTGAAGCTTTCTTT. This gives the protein CASRSAGTLGTRNTEAFF.